A single T cell receptor (beta chain) is shown here with its context. The antigen is not known. The entry originates in a study of cytomegalovirus exposure and HLA in healthy donors. The study, taken as a whole, reports: The investigators catalogued 150 or so TCR beta chains as cytomegalovirus-associated. A later analysis reportedly found that, within productive TCRs, an Asian-associated ancestry cluster had fewer N-insertions than the mean observed across the approximately 700 donors. As a later analysis showed, a missense DCLRE1C variant was linked to trimming of TCR beta V- and J-genes. Productive rates of about 90% or about 30% were seen for most TCR beta V segments in an earlier analysis.

Researchers ran the PCR with 60 Vbeta and 13 Jbeta primers. Assay: immunoSEQ multiplex PCR; the TCRdb copy retains only in-frame clones and omits some. The sample is made up of roughly 100,000 clones, and the top ten hold 3% to 4% of it. Trimming took 6 bases from V and 4 from J, leaving 7 bases between them. The CDR3 runs to 10 residues. Per germline, CDR1 DFQATT and CDR2 SNEGSKA (reference sequence). The sequence was collected from a woman in her twenties or thirties in good health and CMV-seronegative. The specimen was PBMCs. The chain carries TRBV20-1 and TRBJ2-7, with D unclear. CDR3 region: CSAGRYEQYF. In DNA, the CDR3 is TGCAGTGCCGGCAGGTACGAGCAGTACTTC.